Below are 14 T cell receptor beta chains sequenced from a single sample in a study of response to subunit inactivated influenza vaccine. TCRdb re-analysed the RT-PCR reads in MiXCR, keeping a single row per CDR3 protein. The table shows around 600,000 distinct CDR3 sequences, with about 11% occurring only once. This sample also appeared in a second study, on T cells expressing NK-cell markers. Per that paper: The authors made TCR beta cDNA libraries by 5'RACE template switching. This switching added a universal primer site and UMIs.

This specimen was PBMCs from blood, taken on the day of vaccination. The receptor set was obtained from a man between 50 and 59 years old who received an inactivated influenza vaccine.

The gene calls are TRBV21-1 and TRBJ2-3; the DNA was not compared with TRBD1, the D call given in the table. TRBV21-1 constitutes a pseudogene. The CDR3 length is 16 residues. This CDR3 reads CASSMGKGSSTDTQYF. The CDR3 region has the DNA TGTGCCAGCAGCATGGGGAAAGGCTCTAGCACAGATACGCAGTATTTT.

This clonotype has more than one count but fewer than ten. The chain has TRBV7-2 and TRBJ2-2; D ambiguous. Germline loops: CDR1 SGHTA, CDR2 FQGNSA. The CDR3 runs 15 residues. V lost 5 bases, J lost 1 base, and 11 bases lay in between. CDR3 in DNA: TGTGCCAGCAGCCCAATTATCATGAACACCGGGGAGCTGTTTTTT. Its protein product is CASSPIIMNTGELFF.

The V gene is TRBV12-3 or TRBV12-4, the J gene TRBJ1-1; 7 bases are a match to TRBD1. The CDR3 sequence is 14 residues long. J lost 11 bases, V lost 2 bases, and 11 bases had no gene match. As DNA, the CDR3 is TGTGCCAGCAGTTTAAGTGGGGCAGGGGGAACGGCTTTCTTT. Its translation is CASSLSGAGGTAFF.

The CDR3 coding sequence is TGTGCCACCAGTGATCAAAGAAGTCGACGAACCGGGGAGCTGTTTTTT. Protein product: CATSDQRSRRTGELFF. The V gene is TRBV24-1, the J gene TRBJ2-2; no definite D call. Germline lookup yields CDR1 KGHDR and CDR2 SFDVKD. The V and J ends lost 3 bases and 5 bases respectively, with 15 bases between them. CDR3 length: 16 amino acids.

This clonotype has only a few counts. CDR3 residues: CASSLMAGKGYTF. Here the CDR3 DNA reads TGCGCCAGCAGCTTGATGGCGGGAAAAGGCTACACCTTC. The genes are TRBV5-1 and TRBJ1-2; D gene unclear. The V end lost 1 base, the J end lost 8 bases, and 12 bases lay between the germline ends. Germline CDR1 is SGHRS and CDR2 is YFSETQ. This CDR3 is 13 amino acids long.

Written as DNA, the CDR3 is TGCGCCAGCAGCTTGAACACAGGGGGCAACACTGAAGCTTTCTTT. This gives the protein CASSLNTGGNTEAFF. The V and J genes are TRBV5-1 and TRBJ1-1; 9 positions match TRBD1. The junction had 3 bases not matched to a gene; V was cut back by 1 base and J by 2 bases. The germline V gene encodes CDR1 SGHRS and CDR2 YFSETQ. This CDR3 is 15 amino acids long.

A word on this clonotype: The junction and the germline gene differ at one end; a read error may be behind it. This sequence joins TRBV11-2 and TRBJ1-5; D is undetermined. This CDR3 spans 13 amino acids. The germline V gene encodes CDR1 SGHAT and CDR2 FQNNGV. CDR3 sequence reads: CASSFSANQPHHF. In DNA, the CDR3 is TGTGCCAGCAGCTTCTCGGCCAATCAGCCCCATCATTTT.

This clonotype has only a few counts. The V and J genes are TRBV7-9 and TRBJ1-1; no firm D call. The CDR3 runs to 14 residues. V lost 1 base and J lost 8, with 14 bases in between. Germline values: CDR1 SEHNR, CDR2 FQNEAQ (reference sequence). CDR3 coding DNA: TGTGCCAGCAGCTTAGATGTTGGGTATCAAGAAGCTTTCTTT. Translation: CASSLDVGYQEAFF.

This clonotype was counted between two and nine times. The chain links TRBV9 to TRBJ2-1, with D perhaps TRBD2 (7 bases). Germline V CDR1 and CDR2: SGDLS, YYNGEE. The CDR3 runs to 15 residues. Trimming shortened V by 0 bases and J by 4 bases, and 11 bases separated the two germline ends. CDR3 nucleotides: TGTGCCAGCAGCGTAGGGCGGGGGACATACAATGAGCAGTTCTTC. Its protein is CASSVGRGTYNEQFF.

Only a few counts were recorded for this clonotype. The rearrangement joins TRBV5-1 to TRBJ2-1; 11 bases are shared with TRBD2. J gave up 7 bases and V 4 bases, and 13 bases lay outside the gene matches. CDR3 length equals 17 residues. Germline V gene lookup returns CDR1 SGHRS and CDR2 YFSETQ. CDR3 bases: TGCGCCAGCAGCCTGAGGCCCGGGACTAGCGGCCAGAATGAGCAGTTCTTC. Translating it yields CASSLRPGTSGQNEQFF.

This clonotype was seen only a few times. The genes are TRBV9 and TRBJ2-2; 7 bases line up with TRBD1. V lost 0 bases, J lost 3 bases, and 5 bases stayed unmatched. This CDR3 comprises 16 residues. Germline CDR1 is SGDLS and CDR2 is YYNGEE. The CDR3 is CASSVADRVDTGELFF. In DNA, the CDR3 is TGTGCCAGCAGCGTAGCCGACAGGGTGGACACCGGGGAGCTGTTTTTT.

This clonotype was observed a handful of times. The chain recombines TRBV4-1 with TRBJ2-3; D unresolved. The CDR3 is 16 residues long. Trimming left V 1 base short and J 1 base short, with 12 bases between. Germline CDR1 reads MGHRA; CDR2 reads YSYEKL. DNA of the CDR3: TGCGCCAGCAGCCAAGCGTCGGACCCCCGCACAGATACGCAGTATTTT. It is translated as CASSQASDPRTDTQYF.

This chain connects TRBV12-3 or TRBV12-4 to TRBJ2-5; D remains ambiguous. Trimming stripped 5 bases from V and 9 bases from J, with 16 bases between. The CDR3 contains 13 residues. As DNA, the CDR3 is TGTGCCAGCAGTAGTGTAGGTAGCCGGGCCCAGTACTTC. It is translated as CASSSVGSRAQYF.

This rearrangement joins TRBV19 to TRBJ2-3, with D perhaps matching TRBD2 (5 bases). V was shortened by 8 bases and J by 9 bases, with 12 bases between the two germline ends. CDR1 is LNHDA, CDR2 SQIVND, per germline (reference sequence). The CDR3 spans 11 residues. The DNA of the CDR3 is TGTGCCAGTGAGGGAGCCCTAACGCAGTATTTT. It specifies CASEGALTQYF.